This T cell receptor beta chain was observed in a study of T-cell reconstitution after alpha-beta-depleted transplantation in children. Germline V gene lookup returns CDR1 MNHNS and CDR2 SASEGT. V was clipped by 7 bases and J by 1 base; unmatched bases: 3. This CDR3 comprises 16 residues. A TCRbeta library incorporating unique molecular identifiers was prepared. TCRdb independently ran MiXCR on the PCR reads; one entry per CDR3 protein. The sample carries about 540,000 distinct CDR3 sequences, about a quarter recorded once. The sample in question was PBMCs, obtained before TCRalphabeta/CD19-depleted stem cell transplant. This TCR was sampled from a boy in the first two years of life with Wiskott-Aldrich syndrome, due to receive a stem cell transplant. This chain joins TRBV6-1 and TRBJ2-1; the match to TRBD2 covers 14 bases. The CDR3 spells CASTRLAGGSYNEQFF. CDR3 DNA sequence: TGTGCCAGCACCCGACTAGCGGGAGGGTCCTACAATGAGCAGTTCTTC.